These 2 T cell receptor beta chains originate from one sample sequenced in a study of cytomegalovirus exposure and HLA in healthy donors. Primers: 60 Vbeta forward and 13 Jbeta reverse. Repertoires were generated with immunoSEQ multiplex PCR, while TCRdb's copy carries only in-frame clones and drops some. The sample shows under 200,000 clones, around 82% of them seen only once. The sample comprised PBMCs. The receptors shown here come from a male donor in good health and CMV-seronegative.

The V call is TRBV5-8, the J call TRBJ1-5; possible D gene TRBD1, 5 bases. Trimming removed 0 bases at V and 0 bases at J, with 10 bases between. CDR1 is SGHTS and CDR2 is YDEGEE in the germline V gene. The CDR3 extends over 16 amino acids. Here the CDR3 reads CASSLVPRVSNQPQHF. The CDR3 DNA is TGTGCCAGCAGCTTGGTCCCCAGGGTTAGCAATCAGCCCCAGCATTTT.

The count of this clone is one. This rearrangement joins TRBV5-1 to TRBJ1-1, with 8 bases fitting TRBD1. With V trimmed by 2 bases and J by 6 bases, 6 bases remained unmatched. Looked up from germline, CDR1 is SGHRS and CDR2 is YFSETQ. This CDR3 comprises 14 residues. The CDR3 here is CASSFRDRQAEAFF. The CDR3 nucleotides are TGCGCCAGCAGCTTCCGGGACAGGCAAGCTGAAGCTTTCTTT.